This T cell receptor (beta chain) derives from a study of blood T cell repertoires in COVID-19. Looking at the study overall: T cells, B-cell-depleted T cells, or PBMCs provided the cDNA or gDNA that served as material.

Germline V CDR1 and CDR2: SGHRS, YFSETQ. The CDR3 length is 14 residues. V was shortened by 0 bases and J by 2 bases, with 7 bases between the two germline ends. Cohort 3 donors counted as recovered after two negative PCRs, clearance, or resolved symptoms. Source study methods: Amplification with reference gene primers provided the estimates of nucleated cell counts. Using immunoSEQ multiplex PCR, the repertoire was profiled, and TCRdb retains in-frame clones only, with some absent. The DNA gave D and trimming, while V, J and clone size come from that table. This table has around 230,000 clones, 88% appearing once.

The TCR sequence derives from a woman aged 30 to 39 who had recovered from COVID-19. What was sequenced was PBMCs or T cells enriched from blood (not recorded which). The rearrangement links TRBV5-1 to TRBJ2-3, with no clear D. The CDR3 protein is CASSLGRNTDTQYF. CDR3 sequence (DNA): TGCGCCAGCAGCTTGGGCAGAAACACAGATACGCAGTATTTT.